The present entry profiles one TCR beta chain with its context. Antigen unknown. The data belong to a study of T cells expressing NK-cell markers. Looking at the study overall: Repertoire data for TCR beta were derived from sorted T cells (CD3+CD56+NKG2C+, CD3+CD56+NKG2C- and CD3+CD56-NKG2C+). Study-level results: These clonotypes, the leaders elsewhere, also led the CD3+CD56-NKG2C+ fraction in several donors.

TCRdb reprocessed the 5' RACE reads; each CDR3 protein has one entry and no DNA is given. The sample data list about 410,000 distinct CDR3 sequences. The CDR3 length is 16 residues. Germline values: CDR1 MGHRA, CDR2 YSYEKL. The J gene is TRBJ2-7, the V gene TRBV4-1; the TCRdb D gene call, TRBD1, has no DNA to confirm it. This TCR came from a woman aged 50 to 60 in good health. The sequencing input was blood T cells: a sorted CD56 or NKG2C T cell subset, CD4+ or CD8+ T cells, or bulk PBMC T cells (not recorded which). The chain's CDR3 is CASSPVGRWTAYEQYF.